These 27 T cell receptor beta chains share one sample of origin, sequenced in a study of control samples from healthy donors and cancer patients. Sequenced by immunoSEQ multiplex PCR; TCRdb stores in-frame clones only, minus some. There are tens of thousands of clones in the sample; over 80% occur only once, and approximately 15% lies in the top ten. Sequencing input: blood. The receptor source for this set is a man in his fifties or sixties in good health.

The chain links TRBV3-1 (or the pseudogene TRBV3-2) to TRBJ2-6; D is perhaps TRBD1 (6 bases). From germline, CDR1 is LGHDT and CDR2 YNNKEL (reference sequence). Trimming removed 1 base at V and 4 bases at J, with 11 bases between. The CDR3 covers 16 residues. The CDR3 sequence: CASSQARQAGANVLTF. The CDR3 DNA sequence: TGTGCCAGCAGCCAAGCTAGACAGGCCGGGGCCAACGTCCTGACTTTC.

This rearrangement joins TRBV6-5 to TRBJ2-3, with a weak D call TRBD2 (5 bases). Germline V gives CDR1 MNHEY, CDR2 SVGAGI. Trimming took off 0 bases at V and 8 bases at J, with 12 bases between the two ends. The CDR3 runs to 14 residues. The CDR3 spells CASSYSSSRGTQYF. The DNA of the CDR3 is TGTGCCAGCAGTTACTCATCTAGCCGGGGTACGCAGTATTTT.

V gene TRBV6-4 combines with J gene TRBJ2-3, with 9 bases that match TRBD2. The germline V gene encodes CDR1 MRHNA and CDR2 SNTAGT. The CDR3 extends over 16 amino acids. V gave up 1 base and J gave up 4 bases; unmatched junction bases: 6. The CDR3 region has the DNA TGTGCCAGCAGTGACTGGGCGGGAGGGCCCCCAGATACGCAGTATTTT. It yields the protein CASSDWAGGPPDTQYF.

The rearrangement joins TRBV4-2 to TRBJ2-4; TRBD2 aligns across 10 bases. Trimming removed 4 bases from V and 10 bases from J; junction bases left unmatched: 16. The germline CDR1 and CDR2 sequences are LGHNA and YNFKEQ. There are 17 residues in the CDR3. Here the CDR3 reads CASSPTPTSGLGYIQYF. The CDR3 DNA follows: TGTGCCAGCAGCCCAACCCCGACTAGCGGGCTTGGATATATTCAGTACTTC.

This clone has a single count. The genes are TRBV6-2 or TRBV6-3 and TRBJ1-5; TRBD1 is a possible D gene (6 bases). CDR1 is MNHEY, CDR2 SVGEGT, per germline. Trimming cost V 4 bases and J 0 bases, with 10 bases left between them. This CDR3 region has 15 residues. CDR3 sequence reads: CASSSRQDSNQPQHF. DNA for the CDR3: TGTGCCAGCAGTTCCAGACAGGATAGCAATCAGCCCCAGCATTTT.

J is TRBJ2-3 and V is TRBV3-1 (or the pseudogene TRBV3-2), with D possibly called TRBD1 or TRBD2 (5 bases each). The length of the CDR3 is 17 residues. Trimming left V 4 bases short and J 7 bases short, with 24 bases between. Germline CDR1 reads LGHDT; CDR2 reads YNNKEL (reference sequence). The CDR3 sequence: CASSRPLGTSLGNTQYF. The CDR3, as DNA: TGTGCCAGCAGCCGCCCTCTGGGGACGTCCTTGGGGAATACGCAGTATTTT.

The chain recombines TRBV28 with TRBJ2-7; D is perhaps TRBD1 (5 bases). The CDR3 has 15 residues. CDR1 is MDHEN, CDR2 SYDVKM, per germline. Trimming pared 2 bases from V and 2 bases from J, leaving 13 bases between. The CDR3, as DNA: TGTGCCAGCAGTTTAATGTCCGTAGGGGCCTACGAGCAGTACTTC. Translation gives CASSLMSVGAYEQYF.

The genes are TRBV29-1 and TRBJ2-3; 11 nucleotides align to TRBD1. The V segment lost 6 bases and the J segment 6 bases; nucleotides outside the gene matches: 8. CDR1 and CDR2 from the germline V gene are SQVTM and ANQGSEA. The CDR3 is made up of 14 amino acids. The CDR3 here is CSVEWDRGSDTQYF. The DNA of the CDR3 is TGCAGCGTGGAGTGGGACAGGGGGTCGGATACGCAGTATTTT.

The CDR3 loop reads CASSLATGQETQYF. In DNA, the CDR3 is TGTGCCAGCAGCTTGGCGACAGGTCAAGAGACCCAGTACTTC. V usage is TRBV5-6 and J usage is TRBJ2-5, with D possibly being TRBD1 (6 bases). The CDR3 is 14 amino acids. Germline V CDR1 and CDR2: SGHDT, YYEEEE. V lost 0 bases, J lost 2 bases, and 8 bases lay in between.

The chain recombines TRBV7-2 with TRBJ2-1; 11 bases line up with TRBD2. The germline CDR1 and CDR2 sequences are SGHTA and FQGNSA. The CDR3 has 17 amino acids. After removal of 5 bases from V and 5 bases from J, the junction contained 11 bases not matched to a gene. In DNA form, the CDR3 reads TGTGCCAGCAGCCGGATAACTAGCGGGAGTCGGAACAATGAGCAGTTCTTC. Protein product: CASSRITSGSRNNEQFF.

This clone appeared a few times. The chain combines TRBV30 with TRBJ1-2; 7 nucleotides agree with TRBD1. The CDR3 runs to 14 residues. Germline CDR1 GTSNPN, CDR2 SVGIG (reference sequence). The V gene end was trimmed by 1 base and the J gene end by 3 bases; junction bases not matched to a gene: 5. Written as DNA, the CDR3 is TGTGCCTGGAGTGGGGGACAGAATTACTATGGCTACACCTTC. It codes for CAWSGGQNYYGYTF.

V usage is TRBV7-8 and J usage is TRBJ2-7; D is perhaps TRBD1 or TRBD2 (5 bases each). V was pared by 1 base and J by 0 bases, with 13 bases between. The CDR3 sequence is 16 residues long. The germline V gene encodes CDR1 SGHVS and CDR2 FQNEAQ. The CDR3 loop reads CASSLDKGRSSYEQYF. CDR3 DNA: TGTGCCAGCAGCTTAGATAAGGGACGGAGCTCCTACGAGCAGTACTTC.

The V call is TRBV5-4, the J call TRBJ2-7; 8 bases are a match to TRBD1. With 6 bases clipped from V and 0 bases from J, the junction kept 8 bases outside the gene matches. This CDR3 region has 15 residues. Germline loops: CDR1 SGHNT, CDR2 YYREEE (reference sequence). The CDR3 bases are TGTGCCAGCAAATCCGGGACAGGAAGCTCCTACGAGCAGTACTTC. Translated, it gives CASKSGTGSSYEQYF. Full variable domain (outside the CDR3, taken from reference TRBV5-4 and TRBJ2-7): ETGVTQSPTHLIKTRGQQVTLRCSSQSGHNTVSWYQQALGQGPQFIFQYYREEENGRGNFPPRFSGLQFPNYSSELNVNALELDDSALYLCASKSGTGSSYEQYFGPGTRLTVT.

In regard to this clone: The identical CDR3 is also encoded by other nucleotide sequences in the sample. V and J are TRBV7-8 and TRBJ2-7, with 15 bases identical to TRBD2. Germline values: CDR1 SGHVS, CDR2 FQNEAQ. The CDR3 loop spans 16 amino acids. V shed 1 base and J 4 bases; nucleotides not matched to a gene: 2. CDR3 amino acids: CASSLGGLAGGYEQYF. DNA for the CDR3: TGTGCCAGCAGCTTAGGGGGACTAGCGGGGGGTTACGAGCAGTACTTC.

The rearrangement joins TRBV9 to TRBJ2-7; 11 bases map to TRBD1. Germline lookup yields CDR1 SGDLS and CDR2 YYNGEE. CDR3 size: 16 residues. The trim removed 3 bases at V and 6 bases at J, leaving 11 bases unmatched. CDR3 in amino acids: CASSGPGQGVPTEQYF. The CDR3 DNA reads TGTGCCAGCAGCGGACCGGGACAGGGGGTGCCCACCGAGCAGTACTTC.

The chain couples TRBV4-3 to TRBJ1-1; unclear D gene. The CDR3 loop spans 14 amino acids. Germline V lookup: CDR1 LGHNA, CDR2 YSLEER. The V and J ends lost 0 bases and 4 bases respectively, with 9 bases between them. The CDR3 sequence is CASSQDRGTTEAFF. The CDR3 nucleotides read TGCGCCAGCAGCCAAGATCGGGGAACCACTGAAGCTTTCTTT.

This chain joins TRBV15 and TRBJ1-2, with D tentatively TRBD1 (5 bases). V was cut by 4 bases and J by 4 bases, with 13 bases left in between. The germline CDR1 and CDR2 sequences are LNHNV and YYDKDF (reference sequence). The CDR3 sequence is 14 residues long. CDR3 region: CATSNQRGFYGYTF. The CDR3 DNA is TGTGCCACCAGCAATCAGCGGGGGTTCTATGGCTACACCTTC.

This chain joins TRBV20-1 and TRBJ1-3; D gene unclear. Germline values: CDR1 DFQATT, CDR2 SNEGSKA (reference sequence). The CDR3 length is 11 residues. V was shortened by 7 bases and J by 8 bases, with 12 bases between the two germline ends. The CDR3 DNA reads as TGCAGTGAGGCTTCGGGAGACACCATATATTTT. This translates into CSEASGDTIYF.

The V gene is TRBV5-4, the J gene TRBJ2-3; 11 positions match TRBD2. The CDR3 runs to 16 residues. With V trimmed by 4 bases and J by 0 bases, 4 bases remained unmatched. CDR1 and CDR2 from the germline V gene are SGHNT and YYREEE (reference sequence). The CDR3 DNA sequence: TGTGCCAGCAGCCCAAGACTAGCGGGAAGCACAGATACGCAGTATTTT. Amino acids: CASSPRLAGSTDTQYF.

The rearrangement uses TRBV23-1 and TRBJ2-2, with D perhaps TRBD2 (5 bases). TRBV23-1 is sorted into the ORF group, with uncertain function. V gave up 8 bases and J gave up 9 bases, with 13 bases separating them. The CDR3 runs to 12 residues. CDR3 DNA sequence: TGCGCCAGCGGGCTTGAGGGTTGGGAGCTGTTTTTT. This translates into CASGLEGWELFF.

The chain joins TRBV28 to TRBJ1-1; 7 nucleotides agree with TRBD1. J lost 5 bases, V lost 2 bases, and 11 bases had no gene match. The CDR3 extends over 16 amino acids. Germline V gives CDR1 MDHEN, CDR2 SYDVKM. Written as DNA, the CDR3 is TGTGCCAGCAGTTTAGACCCCAGGACAGGTTGGACTGAAGCTTTCTTT. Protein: CASSLDPRTGWTEAFF.

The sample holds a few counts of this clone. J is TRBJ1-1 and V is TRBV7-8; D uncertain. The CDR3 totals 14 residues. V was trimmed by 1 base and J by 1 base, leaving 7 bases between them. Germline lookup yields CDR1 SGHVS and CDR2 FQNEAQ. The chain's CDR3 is CASSLVNPNTEAFF. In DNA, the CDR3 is TGTGCCAGCAGCTTAGTAAACCCGAACACTGAAGCTTTCTTT.

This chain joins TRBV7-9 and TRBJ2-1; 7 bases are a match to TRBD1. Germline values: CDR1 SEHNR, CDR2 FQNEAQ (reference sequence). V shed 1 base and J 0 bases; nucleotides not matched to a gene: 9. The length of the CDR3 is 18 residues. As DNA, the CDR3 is TGTGCCAGCAGCTTAGTGGGGACCCGGGACAGCTCCTACAATGAGCAGTTCTTC. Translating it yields CASSLVGTRDSSYNEQFF.

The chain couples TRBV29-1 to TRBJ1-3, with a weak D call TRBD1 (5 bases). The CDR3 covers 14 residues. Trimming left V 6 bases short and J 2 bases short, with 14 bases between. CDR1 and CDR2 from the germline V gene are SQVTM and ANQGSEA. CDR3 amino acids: CSVHVWGTGNTIYF. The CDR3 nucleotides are TGCAGCGTCCATGTTTGGGGGACTGGAAACACCATATATTTT. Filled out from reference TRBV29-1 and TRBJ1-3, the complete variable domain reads SAVISQKPSRDICQRGTSLTIQCQVDSQVTMMFWYRQQPGQSLTLIATANQGSEATYESGFVIDKFPISRPNLTFSTLTVSNMSPEDSSIYLCSVHVWGTGNTIYFGEGSWLTVV.

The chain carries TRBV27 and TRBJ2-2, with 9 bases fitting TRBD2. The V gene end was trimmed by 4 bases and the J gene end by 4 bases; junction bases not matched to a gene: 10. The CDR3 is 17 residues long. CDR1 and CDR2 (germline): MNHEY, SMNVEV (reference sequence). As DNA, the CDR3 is TGTGCCAGCAGTTCCGGGTACTTAGCGGGGGCCACCGGGGAGCTGTTTTTT. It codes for CASSSGYLAGATGELFF.

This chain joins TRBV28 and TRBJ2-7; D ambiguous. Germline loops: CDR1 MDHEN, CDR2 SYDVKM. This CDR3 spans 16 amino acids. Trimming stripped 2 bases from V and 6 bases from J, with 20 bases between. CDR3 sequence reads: CASSLAPPARRTEQYF. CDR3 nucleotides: TGTGCCAGCAGTTTAGCCCCACCGGCTAGAAGAACCGAGCAGTACTTC.

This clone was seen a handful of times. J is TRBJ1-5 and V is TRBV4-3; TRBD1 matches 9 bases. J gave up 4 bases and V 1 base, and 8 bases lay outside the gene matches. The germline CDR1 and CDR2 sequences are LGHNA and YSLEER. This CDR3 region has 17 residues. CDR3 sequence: CASSQVGQGKANQPQHF. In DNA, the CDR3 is TGCGCCAGCAGCCAAGTTGGACAGGGGAAGGCAAATCAGCCCCAGCATTTT.